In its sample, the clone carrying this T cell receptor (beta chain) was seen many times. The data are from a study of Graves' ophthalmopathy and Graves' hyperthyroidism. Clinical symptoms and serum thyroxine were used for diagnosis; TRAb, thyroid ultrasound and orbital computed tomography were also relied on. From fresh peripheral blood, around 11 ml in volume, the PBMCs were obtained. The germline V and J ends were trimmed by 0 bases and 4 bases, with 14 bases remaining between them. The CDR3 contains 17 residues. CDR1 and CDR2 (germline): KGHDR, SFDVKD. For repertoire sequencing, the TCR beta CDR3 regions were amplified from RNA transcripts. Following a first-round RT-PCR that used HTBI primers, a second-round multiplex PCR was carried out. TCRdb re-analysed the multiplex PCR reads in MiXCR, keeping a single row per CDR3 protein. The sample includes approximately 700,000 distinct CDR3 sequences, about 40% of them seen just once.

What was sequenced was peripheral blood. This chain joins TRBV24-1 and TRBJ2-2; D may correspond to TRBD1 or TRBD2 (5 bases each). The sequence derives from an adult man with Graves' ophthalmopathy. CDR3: CATSDLVQGGRTGELFF. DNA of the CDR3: TGTGCCACCAGTGATTTGGTTCAGGGCGGGCGCACCGGGGAGCTGTTTTTT.